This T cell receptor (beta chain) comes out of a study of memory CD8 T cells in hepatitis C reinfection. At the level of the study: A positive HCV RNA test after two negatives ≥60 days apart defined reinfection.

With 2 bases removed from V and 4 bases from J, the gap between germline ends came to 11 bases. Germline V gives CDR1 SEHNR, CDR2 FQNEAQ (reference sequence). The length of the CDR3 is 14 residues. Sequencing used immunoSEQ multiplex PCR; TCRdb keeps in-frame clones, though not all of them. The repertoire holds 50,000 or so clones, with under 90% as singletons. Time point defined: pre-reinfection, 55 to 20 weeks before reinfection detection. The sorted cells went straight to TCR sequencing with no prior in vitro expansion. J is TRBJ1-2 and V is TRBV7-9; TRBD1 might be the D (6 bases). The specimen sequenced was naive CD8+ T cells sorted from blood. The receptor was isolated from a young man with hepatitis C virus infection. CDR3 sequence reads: CASSLSGAPYGYTF. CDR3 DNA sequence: TGTGCCAGCAGCTTATCAGGGGCTCCCTATGGCTACACCTTC.